Shown below are 28 T cell receptor beta chains from a single sample sequenced in a study of T cell changes during pregnancy in multiple sclerosis. Here immunoSEQ multiplex PCR was the method, and the copy in TCRdb shows in-frame clones only, minus some. The sample contains 38,000 or so clones, around 90% of which appear only once. Sequenced here: CD8+ T cells from peripheral blood mononuclear cells, sampled before pregnancy. The receptors derive from a female donor with multiple sclerosis, enrolled in a pregnancy study.

This rearrangement joins TRBV13 to TRBJ2-5; TRBD1 matches 7 bases. The CDR3 runs 16 residues. Germline V lookup: CDR1 PRHDT, CDR2 FYEKMQ (reference sequence). V dropped 5 bases and J dropped 1; count of bases not matched to a gene: 10. The CDR3 coding sequence is TGTGCCAGCAGCCGATGGACAGGAGATTTCCAAGAGACCCAGTACTTC. It encodes CASSRWTGDFQETQYF.

J is TRBJ1-2 and V is TRBV27; a weak D match, TRBD1 (5 bases). The CDR3 extends over 16 amino acids. CDR1 MNHEY and CDR2 SMNVEV come from the germline V gene (reference sequence). Trimming cost V 8 bases and J 0 bases, with 19 bases left between them. CDR3 in DNA: TGTGCCAGCTCTCCTTCGACAGCGCAAGCTAACTATGGCTACACCTTC. This gives the protein CASSPSTAQANYGYTF.

The chain joins TRBV5-8 to TRBJ2-1, with D possibly being TRBD1 (5 bases). CDR1 and CDR2 (germline): SGHTS, YDEGEE. The V gene lost 2 bases and the J gene lost 5 bases, with 17 bases spanning the gap. The CDR3 contains 16 residues. In DNA, the CDR3 is TGTGCCAGCAGCTTAGGGTCCGGCAGGGTGAACAATGAGCAGTTCTTC. This translates into CASSLGSGRVNNEQFF.

This clone was observed once. V gene TRBV9 combines with J gene TRBJ1-4; TRBD1 aligns across 10 bases. After removal of 3 bases from V and 7 bases from J, the junction contained 6 bases not matched to a gene. Germline assignment: CDR1 SGDLS and CDR2 YYNGEE. CDR3 length: 15 residues. CDR3 protein: CASSEGTGAGEKLFF. CDR3 coding DNA: TGTGCCAGCAGCGAGGGGACAGGGGCTGGTGAAAAACTGTTTTTT.

This chain joins TRBV7-8 and TRBJ2-1; D ambiguous. This CDR3 is built from 15 residues. Germline V gene lookup returns CDR1 SGHVS and CDR2 FQNEAQ. The V and J ends lost 1 base and 4 bases respectively, with 11 bases between them. The CDR3 here is CASSLEFLEYNEQFF. The DNA for the CDR3 is TGTGCCAGCAGCTTAGAGTTTCTAGAATACAATGAGCAGTTCTTC.

This clone was recorded only once. The chain links TRBV19 to TRBJ2-7; 7 bases are shared with TRBD1. Germline V gene sequence: CDR1 LNHDA, CDR2 SQIVND (reference sequence). The CDR3 is 15 residues long. Trimming took 4 bases from V and 2 from J; bases not matched to a gene: 8. The CDR3 protein is CASSTDLGTAYEQYF. In DNA form, the CDR3 reads TGTGCCAGTAGTACGGACCTCGGGACAGCCTACGAGCAGTACTTC.

V gene TRBV5-4 combines with J gene TRBJ2-1, with TRBD2 matching over 11 bases. Trimming cost V 3 bases and J 6 bases; bases outside gene matches: 2. This CDR3 is built from 14 residues. Germline CDR1 is SGHNT and CDR2 is YYREEE (reference sequence). DNA for the CDR3: TGTGCCAGCAGCTCGGGACTAGCGGTCAATGAGCAGTTCTTC. It yields the protein CASSSGLAVNEQFF.

V and J are TRBV5-6 and TRBJ2-3; TRBD2 matches at 10 bases. J gave up 2 bases and V 3 bases, and 6 bases lay outside the gene matches. Germline V gene data show CDR1 as SGHDT and CDR2 as YYEEEE. The CDR3 length is 16 residues. The CDR3 spells CASSSPSGSNTDTQYF. For the CDR3, the DNA is TGTGCCAGCAGCTCTCCTAGCGGGAGCAACACAGATACGCAGTATTTT.

The V and J genes are TRBV7-9 and TRBJ2-7; no reliable D call. Germline-derived CDR1 and CDR2 are SEHNR and FQNEAQ (reference sequence). Trimming stripped 2 bases from V and 4 bases from J, with 12 bases between. This CDR3 has 14 amino acids. The CDR3 DNA reads TGTGCCAGCAGCTTAAACTCAGGCCGGTACGAGCAGTACTTC. It is translated as CASSLNSGRYEQYF.

The chain recombines TRBV29-1 with TRBJ2-3; D is possibly TRBD1 (7 bases). The CDR3 is 15 amino acids. The V gene's germline CDR1 is SQVTM and CDR2 ANQGSEA. The CDR3, as DNA: TGCAGTCTACACCCCGGGACAGCGGGTGCCGATACGCAGTATTTT. It translates to CSLHPGTAGADTQYF.

V gene TRBV10-3 combines with J gene TRBJ2-7; D ambiguous. CDR3 length: 15 amino acids. With 0 bases removed from V and 2 bases from J, the gap between germline ends came to 11 bases. Germline-derived CDR1 and CDR2 are ENHRY and SYGVKD. CDR3 loop: CAISESSGRTYEQYF. CDR3 DNA: TGTGCCATCAGTGAGTCATCGGGTAGGACCTACGAGCAGTACTTC.

The chain recombines TRBV9 with TRBJ2-7; 12 bases are shared with TRBD2. CDR1 SGDLS and CDR2 YYNGEE come from the germline V gene. Unmatched junction bases numbered 2, after V lost 2 bases and J lost 5 bases. The CDR3 loop spans 14 amino acids. CDR3 coding DNA: TGTGCCAGCAGCGTCGGACTAGCGGGACACGAGCAGTACTTC. Translating it yields CASSVGLAGHEQYF.

The V call is TRBV6-6, the J call TRBJ2-7; 7 nucleotides align to TRBD1. V lost 7 bases to trimming and J lost 0 bases; unmatched junction nucleotides: 6. The CDR3 has 14 amino acids. Germline V CDR1 and CDR2: MNHNY, SVGAGI (reference sequence). DNA of the CDR3: TGTGCCAGCACCGGGACAGAAACCTCCTACGAGCAGTACTTC. It specifies CASTGTETSYEQYF.

This clone was found once. The genes are TRBV21-1 and TRBJ2-7; the table's D gene call, TRBD2, was not cross checked with the DNA. TRBV21-1 has pseudogene status. The length of the CDR3 is 16 residues. CDR3 in amino acids: CASLGWRRLKPYEQYF. The CDR3 DNA reads as TGTGCCAGCCTGGGGTGGAGACGACTAAAACCTTACGAGCAGTACTTC.

The rearrangement uses TRBV4-1 and TRBJ2-1; no clear D gene. Per germline, CDR1 MGHRA and CDR2 YSYEKL. The V end lost 1 base, the J end lost 3 bases, and 7 bases lay between the germline ends. The CDR3 contains 14 residues. The CDR3 sequence: CASSQGTNYNEQFF. CDR3 bases: TGCGCCAGCAGCCAAGGCACAAACTACAATGAGCAGTTCTTC.

In regard to this clone: The same CDR3 can be traced to other DNA sequences in this sample. The chain is built from TRBV27 and TRBJ2-1; D is unresolved. Germline values: CDR1 MNHEY, CDR2 SMNVEV (reference sequence). With 2 bases removed from V and 2 bases from J, the gap between germline ends came to 4 bases. CDR3 length: 13 residues. CDR3 region: CASSLAAYNEQFF. CDR3 nucleotide sequence: TGTGCCAGCAGTTTAGCAGCCTACAATGAGCAGTTCTTC.

The V and J genes are TRBV5-1 and TRBJ2-3; 7 nucleotides match TRBD1. Per germline, CDR1 SGHRS and CDR2 YFSETQ. The CDR3 contains 16 residues. Trimming cost V 0 bases and J 2 bases; bases outside gene matches: 6. This chain's CDR3 is CASSLGQGSHTDTQYF. DNA of the CDR3: TGCGCCAGCAGCTTGGGACAGGGTTCCCACACAGATACGCAGTATTTT.

This chain connects TRBV19 to TRBJ2-7; D remains unclear. Germline V gene lookup returns CDR1 LNHDA and CDR2 SQIVND (reference sequence). Trimming pared 5 bases from V and 0 bases from J, leaving 11 bases between. CDR3 size: 14 residues. CDR3 in amino acids: CASSLGGGSYEQYF. CDR3 DNA sequence: TGTGCCAGTAGTCTCGGCGGTGGCTCCTACGAGCAGTACTTC. Drawing the rest from reference TRBV19 and TRBJ2-7, the complete variable domain is DGGITQSPKYLFRKEGQNVTLSCEQNLNHDAMYWYRQDPGQGLRLIYYSQIVNDFQKGDIAEGYSVSREKKESFPLTVTSAQKNPTAFYLCASSLGGGSYEQYFGPGTRLTVT.

This clone has a handful of counts. The chain joins TRBV2 to TRBJ1-2; 7 bases agree with TRBD1. Germline assignment: CDR1 SNHLY and CDR2 FYNNEI. V dropped 5 bases and J dropped 6; count of bases not matched to a gene: 9. This CDR3 region has 14 residues. The CDR3 DNA follows: TGTGCCAGCAGTCGACAGGGCGATGCGGATGGCTACACCTTC. Its protein is CASSRQGDADGYTF.

V gene TRBV19 combines with J gene TRBJ2-2; 7 bases agree with TRBD1. This CDR3 comprises 14 residues. V lost 8 bases to trimming and J lost 3 bases; unmatched junction nucleotides: 6. Germline CDR1 and CDR2: LNHDA and SQIVND (reference sequence). The CDR3 reads CASQGVGDTGELFF. CDR3 in DNA: TGTGCCAGTCAGGGGGTGGGGGACACCGGGGAGCTGTTTTTT. Supplemented by reference TRBV19 and TRBJ2-2, the full variable domain reads DGGITQSPKYLFRKEGQNVTLSCEQNLNHDAMYWYRQDPGQGLRLIYYSQIVNDFQKGDIAEGYSVSREKKESFPLTVTSAQKNPTAFYLCASQGVGDTGELFFGEGSRLTVL.

The chain is built from TRBV6-5 and TRBJ2-1; a weak D match, TRBD2 (5 bases). CDR1 is MNHEY, CDR2 SVGAGI, per germline. V lost 2 bases and J 9 bases, leaving 8 bases between the germline ends. The CDR3 runs to 12 residues. The CDR3 bases are TGTGCCAGCAGTTACGGCCGGGGTGAGCAGTTCTTC. Protein sequence: CASSYGRGEQFF.

This clone was counted a few times. This chain joins TRBV2 and TRBJ1-2, with a possible D match to TRBD1 (5 bases). The CDR3 length is 11 residues. The V gene's germline CDR1 is SNHLY and CDR2 FYNNEI. Between the trimmed V and J ends, which lost 8 bases and 4 bases, there was a span of 8 bases. In DNA, the CDR3 is TGTGCCAGCGGGGGGGGCTATGGCTACACCTTC. Its translation is CASGGGYGYTF.

V and J are TRBV27 and TRBJ2-7; possibly TRBD2 for D (5 bases). CDR1 and CDR2 from the germline V gene are MNHEY and SMNVEV (reference sequence). The CDR3 covers 15 residues. With 2 bases removed from V and 0 bases from J, the gap between germline ends came to 11 bases. The CDR3 sequence is CASSLGGFLSYEQYF. The CDR3 nucleotides are TGTGCCAGCAGTTTAGGCGGGTTCCTCTCCTACGAGCAGTACTTC.

The chain is built from TRBV6-1 and TRBJ2-7; maybe TRBD2 (6 bases). Trimming took 6 bases from V and 2 from J, leaving 11 bases between them. Germline CDR1 MNHNS, CDR2 SASEGT. This CDR3 spans 13 amino acids. CDR3 in DNA: TGTGCCAGCAGCCCAGGGAGGACCTACGAGCAGTACTTC. Protein product: CASSPGRTYEQYF.

The chain couples TRBV11-2 to TRBJ2-2, with D possibly TRBD1 on 5 matching bases. Germline loops: CDR1 SGHAT, CDR2 FQNNGV. V shed 2 bases and J shed 0 bases, with 13 bases lying between them. The CDR3 extends over 17 amino acids. The CDR3 DNA is TGTGCCAGCAGCTTACCCCCGGACAAGACGAACACCGGGGAGCTGTTTTTT. It is translated as CASSLPPDKTNTGELFF.

The V gene is TRBV5-1, the J gene TRBJ1-5; a possible D gene is TRBD1 (5 bases). The ends were cut back, 0 bases at V and 0 bases at J, with 7 bases in the middle. CDR3 size: 15 residues. Germline CDR1 is SGHRS and CDR2 is YFSETQ. The CDR3 region has the DNA TGCGCCAGCAGCTTGGAGGGGTATAGCAATCAGCCCCAGCATTTT. Its translation is CASSLEGYSNQPQHF.

V is TRBV7-2 and J is TRBJ1-1, with 10 bases fitting TRBD1. Germline V gene data show CDR1 as SGHTA and CDR2 as FQGNSA. V lost 0 bases, J lost 10 bases, and 14 bases stayed unmatched. CDR3 length: 17 amino acids. CDR3 sequence reads: CASSLATSTGQGLAAFF. The CDR3 DNA is TGTGCCAGCAGCTTAGCCACCAGTACGGGACAGGGGTTAGCAGCTTTCTTT.

V usage is TRBV9 and J usage is TRBJ2-3; 9 bases are a match to TRBD2. V was pared by 3 bases and J by 0 bases, with 14 bases of the junction left unmatched. This CDR3 spans 19 amino acids. The germline V gene has CDR1 SGDLS and CDR2 YYNGEE. The CDR3 loop is CASSEEGGSSGTSTDTQYF. The CDR3 coding sequence is TGTGCCAGCAGCGAGGAGGGGGGGTCTAGCGGGACTAGCACAGATACGCAGTATTTT.